This record looks at one T cell receptor (beta chain) sequence and its context. Its antigen is undetermined. V lost 0 bases, J lost 0 bases, and 15 bases lay in between. CDR3 length: 19 residues. Germline V lookup: CDR1 MNHEY, CDR2 SMNVEV (reference sequence). This sample is part of a study of cytomegalovirus exposure and HLA in healthy donors. Using immunoSEQ multiplex PCR, the repertoire was profiled, and TCRdb retains in-frame clones only, with some absent. This sample has some 68,000 clones; 95% to 97% occur once, and the top ten carry around 2.5%. Study results and caveats: The classifier reportedly diagnosed cytomegalovirus status with high sensitivity and specificity.

This receptor was identified in a man aged 18 to 35 in good health and CMV-seronegative. The chain recombines TRBV27 with TRBJ1-6; D is undetermined. Sequenced input: PBMCs. CDR3 bases: TGTGCCAGCAGTTTATCTCACCACCCATCCAGCTCCTATAATTCACCCCTCCACTTT. Residues: CASSLSHHPSSSYNSPLHF.